The 5 T cell receptor beta chains listed next were all sequenced from one sample in a study of T cells in Graves' hyperthyroidism and ophthalmopathy. There were TCR beta CDR3 regions amplified from RNA transcripts. With the HTBI primer set, the TCR CDR3 went through a first round of RT-PCR. TCRdb reprocessed the multiplex PCR reads via MiXCR and lists one record per CDR3 protein. The sample has roughly 100,000 distinct CDR3 sequences, 35% to 45% seen once; the top ten hold roughly 10%. Sample: peripheral blood or thyroid tissue (not recorded which). The receptors here all came from a woman between 25 and 40 years old with Graves' hyperthyroidism.

V usage is TRBV7-8 and J usage is TRBJ2-7; 12 bases agree with TRBD2. V shed 3 bases, J shed 0 bases, and the junction held 6 bases outside the gene matches. CDR3 length equals 17 residues. Germline loops: CDR1 SGHVS, CDR2 FQNEAQ. CDR3 sequence: CASSFGPSGRASYEQYF. Here the CDR3 DNA reads TGTGCCAGCAGCTTTGGGCCTAGCGGGAGGGCCTCCTACGAGCAGTACTTC. Full variable domain (remainder filled in from reference TRBV7-8 and TRBJ2-7): GAGVSQSPRYKVAKRGQDVALRCDPISGHVSLFWYQQALGQGPEFLTYFQNEAQLDKSGLPSDRFFAERPEGSVSTLKIQRTQQEDSAVYLCASSFGPSGRASYEQYFGPGTRLTVT.

This clonotype showed up many times. This chain uses TRBV3-1 with TRBJ1-2; D call uncertain. V lost 2 bases and J lost 5, with 15 bases in between. The CDR3 has 15 residues. Germline V gene lookup returns CDR1 LGHDT and CDR2 YNNKEL (reference sequence). CDR3 sequence: CASSQKGLVWYGYTF. CDR3 sequence (DNA): TGTGCCAGCAGCCAAAAAGGGTTGGTTTGGTATGGCTACACCTTC.

V gene TRBV15 combines with J gene TRBJ2-5; D gene uncertain. The V and J ends lost 4 bases and 7 bases respectively, with 16 bases between them. This CDR3 contains 14 residues. Germline assignment: CDR1 LNHNV and CDR2 YYDKDF (reference sequence). The CDR3 bases are TGTGCCACCAGCATCCCTCGCCGGAGTGGGACCCAGTACTTC. Its translation is CATSIPRRSGTQYF. The full variable domain, completed using reference TRBV15 and TRBJ2-5, is DAMVIQNPRYQVTQFGKPVTLSCSQTLNHNVMYWYQQKSSQAPKLLFHYYDKDFNNEADTPDNFQSRRPNTSFCFLDIRSPGLGDTAMYLCATSIPRRSGTQYFGPGTRLLVL.

In its sample, this clonotype was seen many times. This chain links TRBV6-1 with TRBJ1-1; a possible D gene is TRBD1 (5 bases). With 9 bases removed from V and 0 bases from J, the gap between germline ends came to 14 bases. The CDR3 has 14 amino acids. Germline V gives CDR1 MNHNS, CDR2 SASEGT. The CDR3 nucleotides are TGTGCCAGTAGAAAGGGGACCCTGAACACTGAAGCTTTCTTT. This gives the protein CASRKGTLNTEAFF.

The gene calls are TRBV9 and TRBJ2-5, with 15 positions matching TRBD2. V lost 2 bases to trimming and J lost 4 bases; unmatched junction nucleotides: 6. The CDR3 totals 17 residues. From germline, CDR1 is SGDLS and CDR2 YYNGEE. The CDR3 DNA follows: TGTGCCAGCAGCGTGGGACTAGCGGGAGGCGGGAGAGAGACCCAGTACTTC. Translated, it gives CASSVGLAGGGRETQYF.